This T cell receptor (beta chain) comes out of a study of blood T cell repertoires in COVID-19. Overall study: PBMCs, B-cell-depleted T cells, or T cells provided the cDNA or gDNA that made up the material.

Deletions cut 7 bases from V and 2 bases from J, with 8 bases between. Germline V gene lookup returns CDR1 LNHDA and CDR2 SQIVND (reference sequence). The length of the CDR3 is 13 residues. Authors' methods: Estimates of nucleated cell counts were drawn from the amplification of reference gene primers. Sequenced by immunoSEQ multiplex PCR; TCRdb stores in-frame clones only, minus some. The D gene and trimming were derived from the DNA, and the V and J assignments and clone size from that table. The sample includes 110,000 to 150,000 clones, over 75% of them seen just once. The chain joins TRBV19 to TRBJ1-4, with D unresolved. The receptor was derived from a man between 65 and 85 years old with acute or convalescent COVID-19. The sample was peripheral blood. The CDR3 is CASTGRTNEKLFF. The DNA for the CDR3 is TGTGCCAGTACCGGGAGGACTAATGAAAAACTGTTTTTT.